This passage covers 27 T cell receptor beta chains from one sample sequenced in a study of T-cell reconstitution after alpha-beta-depleted transplantation in children. A TCRbeta library incorporating unique molecular identifiers was prepared. TCRdb re-analysed the PCR reads in MiXCR, keeping a single row per CDR3 protein. The table records around 960,000 distinct CDR3 sequences, about 31% of them present only once. The input for sequencing was PBMCs, mostly from graft donor cells, taken 360 days after TCRalphabeta/CD19-depleted stem cell transplant. Receptors originate from a boy in the first two years of life who had a stem cell transplant for SCID, so the T cells may come from the graft donor.

This clonotype showed up just a few times. The chain joins TRBV7-8 to TRBJ2-7, with D perhaps being TRBD1 or TRBD2 (5 bases each). CDR1 is SGHVS and CDR2 is FQNEAQ in the germline V gene. This CDR3 contains 14 residues. V lost 7 bases to trimming and J lost 2 bases, with 15 bases between them. In nucleotides, the CDR3 is TGTGCCAGCAAAGGGACGACGACCCCCTACGAGCAGTACTTC. It is translated as CASKGTTTPYEQYF.

This sequence joins TRBV20-1 and TRBJ2-1; a weak D match, TRBD1 (6 bases). V dropped 2 bases and J dropped 4 bases, with 21 bases sitting between them. There are 17 residues in the CDR3. The germline V gene has CDR1 DFQATT and CDR2 SNEGSKA (reference sequence). In DNA form, the CDR3 reads TGCAGTGCTAGAAATGTCTTGCAGGACAGCTTTTACAATGAGCAGTTCTTC. Its protein is CSARNVLQDSFYNEQFF.

The rearrangement joins TRBV6-6 to TRBJ1-5; no firm D call. Germline V gene sequence: CDR1 MNHNY, CDR2 SVGAGI (reference sequence). Trimming shortened V by 0 bases and J by 7 bases, and 7 bases separated the two germline ends. CDR3 length: 13 residues. The CDR3 nucleotides read TGTGCCAGCAGTTACTCAATGACACAGCCCCAGCATTTT. Residues: CASSYSMTQPQHF.

The gene calls are TRBV28 and TRBJ1-1, with D perhaps TRBD1 (6 bases). Germline values: CDR1 MDHEN, CDR2 SYDVKM. The CDR3 extends over 17 amino acids. V dropped 6 bases and J dropped 0 bases, with 20 bases sitting between them. CDR3 protein: CASSPQGLTLMNTEAFF. In DNA, the CDR3 is TGTGCCAGCAGCCCACAGGGATTAACTCTCATGAACACTGAAGCTTTCTTT.

The J gene is TRBJ2-1, the V gene TRBV7-8, with a weak D call TRBD1 (5 bases). The CDR3 consists of 20 residues. V was trimmed by 0 bases and J by 0 bases, leaving 21 bases between them. CDR1 and CDR2 from the germline V gene are SGHVS and FQNEAQ. The CDR3 DNA is TGTGCCAGCAGCTTAGCACTCAAGGGGCTCATACTAAACTCCTACAATGAGCAGTTCTTC. Its translation is CASSLALKGLILNSYNEQFF.

This clonotype came up a few times. The gene calls are TRBV10-2 and TRBJ2-3; 9 bases are shared with TRBD1. This CDR3 has 15 amino acids. The germline V gene has CDR1 WSHSY and CDR2 SAAADI. Germline trimming cut 2 bases from V and 7 bases from J; bases unmatched to any gene: 7. CDR3 amino acids: CASSEPGTGRNTQYF. The CDR3 DNA sequence: TGCGCCAGCAGTGAGCCCGGGACAGGGAGGAATACGCAGTATTTT.

This clonotype was counted only a few times. V is TRBV27 and J is TRBJ1-1; 7 nucleotides line up with TRBD1. This CDR3 is 14 amino acids long. After removal of 8 bases from V and 7 bases from J, the junction contained 13 bases not matched to a gene. Looked up from germline, CDR1 is MNHEY and CDR2 is SMNVEV (reference sequence). CDR3: CASADRVGWGEAFF. The CDR3, as DNA: TGTGCCAGCGCCGACAGGGTGGGGTGGGGTGAAGCTTTCTTT.

This chain joins TRBV12-3 or TRBV12-4 and TRBJ1-6; 9 nucleotides agree with TRBD1. V trimming: 4 bases; J trimming: 9 bases; junction bases outside the gene matches: 7. The CDR3 sequence is 15 residues long. Here the CDR3 DNA reads TGTGCCAGCAGTTCCGGGACAGGGTACGGTTCACCCCTCCACTTT. As protein: CASSSGTGYGSPLHF.

The CDR3 protein is CASSRLALETQYF. CDR3 in DNA: TGTGCCAGCAGTCGACTAGCGTTGGAGACCCAGTACTTC. V and J are TRBV2 and TRBJ2-5; 8 nucleotides line up with TRBD2. This CDR3 is 13 amino acids long. Germline CDR1 and CDR2: SNHLY and FYNNEI. Trimming at V came to 5 bases and at J to 5 bases, leaving 4 bases not matched to a gene. The whole variable domain, remainder taken from reference TRBV2 and TRBJ2-5, is EPEVTQTPSHQVTQMGQEVILRCVPISNHLYFYWYRQILGQKVEFLVSFYNNEISEKSEIFDDQFSVERPDGSNFTLKIRSTKLEDSAMYFCASSRLALETQYFGPGTRLLVL.

This clonotype was seen once. The J gene is TRBJ1-3, the V gene TRBV5-1; D possibly corresponds to TRBD1 (5 bases). The ends were cut back, 2 bases at V and 0 bases at J, with 12 bases in the middle. The germline gives CDR1 SGHRS, CDR2 YFSETQ. The CDR3 contains 16 residues. The CDR3 nucleotides read TGCGCCAGCAGCTTCCAGGGCCTAAGCTCTGGAAACACCATATATTTT. It translates to CASSFQGLSSGNTIYF. The variable domain in full, completed from reference TRBV5-1 and TRBJ1-3, reads KAGVTQTPRYLIKTRGQQVTLSCSPISGHRSVSWYQQTPGQGLQFLFEYFSETQRNKGNFPGRFSGRQFSNSRSEMNVSTLELGDSALYLCASSFQGLSSGNTIYFGEGSWLTVV.

This clonotype came up a few times. The chain carries TRBV9 and TRBJ2-3; no clear D. CDR1 is SGDLS, CDR2 YYNGEE, per germline. V was clipped by 2 bases and J by 2 bases, with 12 bases between them. The CDR3 sequence is 15 residues long. The CDR3 DNA is TGTGCCAGCAGCGTGACTCCACTTTACACAGATACGCAGTATTTT. Protein sequence: CASSVTPLYTDTQYF.

The chain is built from TRBV28 and TRBJ1-1; 9 bases agree with TRBD1. The CDR3 is 12 residues long. CDR1 and CDR2 from the germline V gene are MDHEN and SYDVKM. Germline trimming cut 4 bases from V and 11 bases from J; bases unmatched to any gene: 5. CDR3 loop: CASSSPGTGAFF. Here the CDR3 DNA reads TGTGCCAGCAGTTCTCCCGGGACAGGGGCTTTCTTT.

This clonotype turned up a few times. The CDR3 reads CASSESDRVYNEQFF. DNA of the CDR3: TGTGCCAGCAGTGAATCAGACAGGGTCTACAATGAGCAGTTCTTC. V is TRBV25-1 and J is TRBJ2-1; 7 nucleotides align to TRBD1. The V gene's germline CDR1 is MGHDK and CDR2 SYGVNS. V lost 1 base to trimming and J lost 3 bases; unmatched junction nucleotides: 3. This CDR3 region has 15 residues.

In its sample, this clonotype was seen a few times. The rearrangement links TRBV29-1 to TRBJ2-3; D gene uncertain. CDR1 SQVTM and CDR2 ANQGSEA come from the germline V gene. The CDR3 is 18 amino acids. V dropped 0 bases and J dropped 6 bases, with 25 bases sitting between them. The CDR3: CSVEDPQAPASFSDTQYF. CDR3 bases: TGCAGCGTTGAAGATCCCCAGGCCCCCGCTTCTTTTTCGGATACGCAGTATTTT.

The V call is TRBV27, the J call TRBJ1-3, with D unclear. The V gene's germline CDR1 is MNHEY and CDR2 SMNVEV (reference sequence). Trimming removed 2 bases from V and 0 bases from J, with 17 bases in between. The CDR3 is made up of 18 amino acids. CDR3 sequence reads: CASSLKGSGPSSGNTIYF. The CDR3 DNA reads TGTGCCAGCAGTTTAAAAGGTAGCGGACCCAGCTCTGGAAACACCATATATTTT.

This clonotype showed up just a few times. This sequence joins TRBV5-6 and TRBJ2-1; 9 nucleotides line up with TRBD2. V gave up 2 bases and J gave up 7 bases; unmatched junction bases: 10. The CDR3 is made up of 16 amino acids. CDR1 SGHDT and CDR2 YYEEEE come from the germline V gene. CDR3 sequence reads: CASSFTQASGVNEQFF. For the CDR3, the DNA is TGTGCCAGCAGCTTCACCCAGGCTAGCGGGGTAAATGAGCAGTTCTTC.

The chain employs TRBV2 and TRBJ2-7; unclear D gene. The V gene's germline CDR1 is SNHLY and CDR2 FYNNEI. Trimming took 7 bases from V and 6 from J, leaving 10 bases between them. The CDR3 totals 11 residues. The CDR3 loop is CASTYTLEQYF. In nucleotides, the CDR3 is TGTGCCAGCACCTACACCCTCGAGCAGTACTTC.

The rearrangement uses TRBV12-3 or TRBV12-4 and TRBJ2-1; D may match TRBD1 or TRBD2 (5 bases each). V lost 4 bases, J lost 5 bases, and 15 bases lay in between. The CDR3 sequence is 15 residues long. The CDR3, as DNA: TGTGCCAGCAGTTATCGAGGGGTGACCAACAATGAGCAGTTCTTC. Amino acid sequence: CASSYRGVTNNEQFF.

This clonotype was found a few times. This chain connects TRBV6-1 to TRBJ2-1; D ambiguous. Trimming stripped 2 bases from V and 0 bases from J, with 11 bases between. Germline CDR1 reads MNHNS; CDR2 reads SASEGT. The CDR3 is made up of 16 amino acids. CDR3 amino acids: CASSERQASSYNEQFF. Here the CDR3 DNA reads TGTGCCAGCAGTGAAAGGCAGGCCAGCTCCTACAATGAGCAGTTCTTC.

The chain employs TRBV7-6 and TRBJ1-1; D uncertain. V lost 5 bases to trimming and J lost 0 bases, with 16 bases between them. The CDR3 is 16 amino acids. Germline assignment: CDR1 SGHVS and CDR2 FNYEAQ. In nucleotides, the CDR3 is TGTGCCAGCAGCCCACCCATGCCCGGGGTGAACACTGAAGCTTTCTTT. Translation: CASSPPMPGVNTEAFF.

The rearrangement links TRBV25-1 to TRBJ2-5; 7 nucleotides match TRBD2. The CDR3 runs 13 residues. Unmatched junction bases numbered 6, after V lost 4 bases and J lost 7 bases. Germline CDR1 and CDR2: MGHDK and SYGVNS. The CDR3 is CASSAMGGGTQYF. CDR3 coding DNA: TGTGCCAGCAGTGCCATGGGGGGGGGGACCCAGTACTTC.

CDR3 sequence reads: CASSRLGTQGDTQYF. The CDR3 region has the DNA TGTGCCAGCAGCCGGCTCGGGACCCAGGGGGATACGCAGTATTTT. The V gene is TRBV4-2, the J gene TRBJ2-3, with TRBD1 as a possible D gene (6 bases). Germline V gene data show CDR1 as LGHNA and CDR2 as YNFKEQ. This CDR3 is built from 15 residues. The V and J ends lost 4 bases and 6 bases respectively, with 17 bases between them.

The chain has TRBV2 and TRBJ1-5; D ambiguous. The CDR3 consists of 15 residues. The V and J ends lost 5 bases and 3 bases respectively, with 14 bases between them. Germline CDR1 is SNHLY and CDR2 is FYNNEI. CDR3 amino acids: CASSPASGSNQPQHF. The CDR3, as DNA: TGTGCCAGCAGTCCCGCGTCGGGATCCAATCAGCCCCAGCATTTT.

The rearrangement links TRBV29-1 to TRBJ2-3; 9 nucleotides align to TRBD1. The length of the CDR3 is 15 residues. Trimming removed 4 bases from V and 3 bases from J; junction bases left unmatched: 8. The germline CDR1 and CDR2 sequences are SQVTM and ANQGSEA. CDR3 region: CSVGGQGISTDTQYF. The CDR3 DNA sequence: TGCAGCGTTGGGGGACAGGGTATATCTACAGATACGCAGTATTTT.

The chain recombines TRBV7-2 with TRBJ2-5; D is undetermined. The V gene lost 5 bases and the J gene lost 7 bases, with 17 bases spanning the gap. Germline CDR1 reads SGHTA; CDR2 reads FQGNSA. The CDR3 extends over 14 amino acids. The DNA of the CDR3 is TGTGCCAGCAGCAAAGAATCACAGCGCTTGACCCAGTACTTC. Translating gives CASSKESQRLTQYF.

This chain joins TRBV12-3 or TRBV12-4 and TRBJ1-5, with 9 bases lining up with TRBD1. The ends lost 5 bases at V and 2 bases at J; junction bases unmatched: 7. The CDR3 loop spans 16 amino acids. CDR3 bases: TGTGCCAGCAGTCCCTCCGGGACAGGGCGCAATCAGCCCCAGCATTTT. It is translated as CASSPSGTGRNQPQHF.

This clonotype was detected a few times. The rearrangement joins TRBV6-1 to TRBJ1-1, with D possibly being TRBD1 (5 bases). Germline loops: CDR1 MNHNS, CDR2 SASEGT. Trimming cost V 1 base and J 4 bases, with 16 bases left between them. The CDR3 has 16 amino acids. The CDR3 bases are TGTGCCAGCAGTGAAGGCTTGGGGGGATGGAGCACTGAAGCTTTCTTT. It is translated as CASSEGLGGWSTEAFF.